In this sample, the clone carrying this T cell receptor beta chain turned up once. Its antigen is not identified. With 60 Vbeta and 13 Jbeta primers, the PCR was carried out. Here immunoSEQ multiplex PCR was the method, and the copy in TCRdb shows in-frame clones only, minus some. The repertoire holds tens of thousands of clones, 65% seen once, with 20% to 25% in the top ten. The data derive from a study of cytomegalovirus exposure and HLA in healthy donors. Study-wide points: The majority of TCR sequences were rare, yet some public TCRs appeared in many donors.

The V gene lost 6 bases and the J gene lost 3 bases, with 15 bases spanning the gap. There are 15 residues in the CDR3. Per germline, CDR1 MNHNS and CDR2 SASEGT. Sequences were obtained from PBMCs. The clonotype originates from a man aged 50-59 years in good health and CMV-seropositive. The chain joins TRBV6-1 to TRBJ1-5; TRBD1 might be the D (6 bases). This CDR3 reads CASRKTGQLNQPQHF. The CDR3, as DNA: TGTGCCAGCAGGAAGACTGGACAGCTCAATCAGCCCCAGCATTTT.